Shown below are 7 T cell receptor beta chains from a single sample sequenced in a study of cytomegalovirus exposure and HLA in healthy donors listed by TCRdb under 2017. Libraries were built with the immunoSEQ multiplex PCR assay. For the multiplex PCR, a mixture combining 60 forward primers for TCR Vbeta segments and 13 reverse primers for TCR Jbeta segments was used. As stored in TCRdb, this immuneACCESS dataset retains in-frame rearrangements with V and J assigned. A fraction of the clones does not appear; measured against another copy, unresolved V genes explain less than half of the discrepancy, and the remainder lacks a known reason. In all, the sample holds around 65,000 clones, and around four fifths of those were seen once. The ten largest clonotypes hold 3% of the sample. The sample comprised PBMCs. Every receptor here comes from a girl aged 5-17 years in good health and CMV-seropositive.

The chain combines TRBV30 with TRBJ1-4; 7 nucleotides align to TRBD1. CDR1 is GTSNPN, CDR2 SVGIG, per germline (reference sequence). Trimming cost V 0 bases and J 8 bases; bases outside gene matches: 9. The CDR3 consists of 15 residues. The CDR3 protein is CAWSVRKGAEEKLFF. The DNA of the CDR3 is TGTGCCTGGAGTGTACGTAAGGGGGCGGAGGAAAAACTGTTTTTT. Based on the CDR3 plus reference TRBV30 and TRBJ1-4, the full variable domain is SQTIHQWPATLVQPVGSPLSLECTVEGTSNPNLYWYRQAAGRGLQLLFYSVGIGQISSEVPQNLSASRPQDRQFILSSKKLLLSDSGFYLCAWSVRKGAEEKLFFGSGTQLSVL.

This chain joins TRBV6-1 and TRBJ2-5; 8 positions match TRBD2. CDR1 and CDR2 from the germline V gene are MNHNS and SASEGT. The CDR3 consists of 16 residues. V trimming: 0 bases; J trimming: 7 bases; junction bases outside the gene matches: 10. In DNA form, the CDR3 reads TGTGCCAGCAGTGAAGCGCCGGGGGGGGCGATGGGGACCCAGTACTTC. Protein sequence: CASSEAPGGAMGTQYF.

The CDR3 reads CASRRTGRYEQYF. The CDR3 DNA follows: TGTGCCAGCAGGAGAACAGGGCGCTACGAGCAGTACTTC. The chain combines TRBV28 with TRBJ2-7; the D gene is possibly TRBD1 (6 bases). The germline V gene has CDR1 MDHEN and CDR2 SYDVKM. The CDR3 sequence is 13 residues long. Trimming removed 6 bases at V and 3 bases at J, with 12 bases between. Using reference TRBV28 and TRBJ2-7 for the parts outside the CDR3, the full variable domain is DVKVTQSSRYLVKRTGEKVFLECVQDMDHENMFWYRQDPGLGLRLIYFSYDVKMKEKGDIPEGYSVSREKKERFSLILESASTNQTSMYLCASRRTGRYEQYFGPGTRLTVT.

This clone was counted between two and nine times. The chain carries TRBV28 and TRBJ1-5, with 10 nucleotides matching TRBD1. This CDR3 contains 15 residues. The ends lost 7 bases at V and 2 bases at J; junction bases unmatched: 5. CDR1 and CDR2 (germline): MDHEN, SYDVKM. CDR3 sequence (DNA): TGTGCCAGCATCGTCGGGACAGGGGGCAATCAGCCCCAGCATTTT. It translates to CASIVGTGGNQPQHF.

This clone was seen more than once but under ten times. This chain connects TRBV2 to TRBJ1-2, with 7 bases identical to TRBD1. V was pared by 5 bases and J by 4 bases, with 7 bases of the junction left unmatched. The CDR3 covers 14 residues. Germline V gene data show CDR1 as SNHLY and CDR2 as FYNNEI. The chain's CDR3 is CASSPQGQSYGYTF. The CDR3 bases are TGTGCCAGCAGTCCTCAGGGACAGTCCTATGGCTACACCTTC.

A few counts support this clone. V is TRBV6-5 and J is TRBJ2-7; tentative D call: TRBD1 (5 bases). CDR1 MNHEY and CDR2 SVGAGI come from the germline V gene. V was pared by 2 bases and J by 3 bases, with 11 bases between. This CDR3 has 14 amino acids. The CDR3 DNA sequence: TGTGCCAGCAGTTACATTAGGGGCTACTACGAGCAGTACTTC. Residues: CASSYIRGYYEQYF.

The chain joins TRBV5-4 to TRBJ2-3; D might be TRBD2 (5 bases). The CDR3 totals 16 residues. Per germline, CDR1 SGHNT and CDR2 YYREEE (reference sequence). V lost 1 base and J lost 4, with 16 bases in between. DNA of the CDR3: TGTGCCAGCAGCTTGCGGAGGTCCGAAAGTTCAGATACGCAGTATTTT. Residues: CASSLRRSESSDTQYF.